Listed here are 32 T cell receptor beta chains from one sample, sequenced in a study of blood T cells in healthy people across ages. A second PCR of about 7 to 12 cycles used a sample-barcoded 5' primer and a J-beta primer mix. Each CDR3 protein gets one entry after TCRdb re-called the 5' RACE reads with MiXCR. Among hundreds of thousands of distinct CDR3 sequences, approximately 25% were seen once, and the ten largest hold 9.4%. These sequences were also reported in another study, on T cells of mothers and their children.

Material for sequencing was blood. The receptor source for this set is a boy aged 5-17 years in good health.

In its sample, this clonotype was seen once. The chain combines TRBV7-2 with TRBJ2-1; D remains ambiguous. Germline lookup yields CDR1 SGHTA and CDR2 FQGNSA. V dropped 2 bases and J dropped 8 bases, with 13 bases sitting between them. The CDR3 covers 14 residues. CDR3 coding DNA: TGTGCCAGCAGCTTAAAACTGTTACTCGATGAGCAGTTCTTC. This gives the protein CASSLKLLLDEQFF. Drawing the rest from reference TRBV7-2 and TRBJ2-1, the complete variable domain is GAGVSQSPSNKVTEKGKDVELRCDPISGHTALYWYRQSLGQGLEFLIYFQGNSAPDKSGLPSDRFSAERTGGSVSTLTIQRTQQEDSAVYLCASSLKLLLDEQFFGPGTRLTVL.

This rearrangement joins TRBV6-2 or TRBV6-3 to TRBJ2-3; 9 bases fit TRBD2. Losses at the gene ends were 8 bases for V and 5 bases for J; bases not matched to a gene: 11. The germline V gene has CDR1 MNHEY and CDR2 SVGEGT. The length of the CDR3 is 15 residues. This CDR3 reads CASSEGGRAVDTQYF. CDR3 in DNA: TGTGCCAGCTCTGAAGGCGGGAGGGCAGTAGATACGCAGTATTTT.

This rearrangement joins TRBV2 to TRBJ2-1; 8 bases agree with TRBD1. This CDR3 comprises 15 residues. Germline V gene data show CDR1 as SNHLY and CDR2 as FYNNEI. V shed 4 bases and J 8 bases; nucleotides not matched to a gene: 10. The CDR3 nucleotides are TGTGCCAGCAGTGGGCTCACAGGGGGGAGTGATGAGCAGTTCTTC. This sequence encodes CASSGLTGGSDEQFF.

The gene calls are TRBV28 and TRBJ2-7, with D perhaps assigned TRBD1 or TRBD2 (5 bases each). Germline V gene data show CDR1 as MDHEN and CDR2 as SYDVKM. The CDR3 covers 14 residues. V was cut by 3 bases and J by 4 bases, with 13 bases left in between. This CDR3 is CASSFGATFYEQYF. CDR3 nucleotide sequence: TGTGCCAGCAGTTTCGGGGCCACCTTTTACGAGCAGTACTTC.

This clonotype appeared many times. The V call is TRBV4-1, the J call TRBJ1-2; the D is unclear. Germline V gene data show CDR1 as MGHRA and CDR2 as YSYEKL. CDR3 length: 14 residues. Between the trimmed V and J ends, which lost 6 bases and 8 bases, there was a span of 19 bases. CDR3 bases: TGCGCCAGCAGTCGCCCGGGGAGCCAAGTCGGCTACACCTTC. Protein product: CASSRPGSQVGYTF.

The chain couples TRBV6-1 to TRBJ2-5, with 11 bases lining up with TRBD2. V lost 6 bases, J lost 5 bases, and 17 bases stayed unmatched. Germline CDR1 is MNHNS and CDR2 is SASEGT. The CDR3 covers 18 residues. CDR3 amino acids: CASSPAVAGGPSEETQYF. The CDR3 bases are TGTGCCAGCAGCCCCGCGGTAGCGGGGGGGCCATCTGAGGAGACCCAGTACTTC.

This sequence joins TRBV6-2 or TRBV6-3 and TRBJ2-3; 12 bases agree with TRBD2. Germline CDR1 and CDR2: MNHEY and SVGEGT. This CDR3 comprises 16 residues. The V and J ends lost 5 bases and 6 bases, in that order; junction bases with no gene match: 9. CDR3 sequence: CASSRLAGDLTDTQYF. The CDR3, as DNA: TGTGCCAGCAGTAGACTAGCGGGGGACCTCACGGATACGCAGTATTTT.

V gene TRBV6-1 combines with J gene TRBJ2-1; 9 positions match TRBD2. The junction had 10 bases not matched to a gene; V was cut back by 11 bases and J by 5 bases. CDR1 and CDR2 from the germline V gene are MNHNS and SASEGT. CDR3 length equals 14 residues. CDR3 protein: CAGTVLAGNNEQFF. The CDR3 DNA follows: TGTGCCGGCACTGTTCTAGCGGGAAACAATGAGCAGTTCTTC.

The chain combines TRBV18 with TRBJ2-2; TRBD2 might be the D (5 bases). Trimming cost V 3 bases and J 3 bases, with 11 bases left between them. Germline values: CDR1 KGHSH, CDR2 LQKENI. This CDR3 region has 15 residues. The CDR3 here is CASSPMDGDTGELFF. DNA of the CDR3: TGTGCCAGCTCACCGATGGACGGGGACACCGGGGAGCTGTTTTTT.

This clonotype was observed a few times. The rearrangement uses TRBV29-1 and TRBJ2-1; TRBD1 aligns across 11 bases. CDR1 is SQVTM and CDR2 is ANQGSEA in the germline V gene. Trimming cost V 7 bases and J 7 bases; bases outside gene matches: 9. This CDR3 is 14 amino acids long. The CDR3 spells CSAARGTGGNEQFF. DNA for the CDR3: TGCAGCGCCGCTCGCGGGACAGGGGGTAATGAGCAGTTCTTC.

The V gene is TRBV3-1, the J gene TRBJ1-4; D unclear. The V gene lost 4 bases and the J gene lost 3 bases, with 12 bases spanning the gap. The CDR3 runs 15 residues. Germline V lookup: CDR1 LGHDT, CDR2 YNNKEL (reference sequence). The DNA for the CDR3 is TGTGCCAGCAGCCCCCCGGAGGGAGCTAATGAAAAACTGTTTTTT. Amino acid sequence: CASSPPEGANEKLFF.

CDR3 protein: CASSRHATGGIQHF. CDR3 nucleotides: TGCGCCAGCAGCCGGCACGCAACGGGGGGGATTCAGCATTTT. This chain connects TRBV4-1 to TRBJ1-5; maybe TRBD1 (5 bases). Germline V gene lookup returns CDR1 MGHRA and CDR2 YSYEKL. This CDR3 spans 14 amino acids. V lost 4 bases to trimming and J lost 13 bases, with 20 bases between them.

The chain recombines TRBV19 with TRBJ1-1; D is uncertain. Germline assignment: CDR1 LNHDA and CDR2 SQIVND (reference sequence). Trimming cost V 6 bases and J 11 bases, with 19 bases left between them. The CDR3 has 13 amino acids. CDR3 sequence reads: CASSPGPFFLAFF. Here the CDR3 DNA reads TGTGCCAGTAGCCCCGGGCCATTCTTCTTGGCTTTCTTT. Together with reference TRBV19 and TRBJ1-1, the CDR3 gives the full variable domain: DGGITQSPKYLFRKEGQNVTLSCEQNLNHDAMYWYRQDPGQGLRLIYYSQIVNDFQKGDIAEGYSVSREKKESFPLTVTSAQKNPTAFYLCASSPGPFFLAFFGQGTRLTVV.

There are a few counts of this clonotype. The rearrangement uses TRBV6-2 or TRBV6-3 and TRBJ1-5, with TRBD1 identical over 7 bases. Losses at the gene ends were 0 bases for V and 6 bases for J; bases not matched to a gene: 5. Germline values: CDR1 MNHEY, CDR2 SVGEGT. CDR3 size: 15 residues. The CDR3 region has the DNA TGTGCCAGCAGTTACTCGGAGAAGGGGGCTCAGCCCCAGCATTTT. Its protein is CASSYSEKGAQPQHF.

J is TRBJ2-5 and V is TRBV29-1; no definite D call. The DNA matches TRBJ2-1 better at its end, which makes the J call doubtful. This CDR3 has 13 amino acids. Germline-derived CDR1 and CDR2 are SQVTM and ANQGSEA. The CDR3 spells CSVHPKLIGGQFF. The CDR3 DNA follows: TGCAGCGTTCACCCGAAGTTGATTGGTGGCCAGTTCTTC.

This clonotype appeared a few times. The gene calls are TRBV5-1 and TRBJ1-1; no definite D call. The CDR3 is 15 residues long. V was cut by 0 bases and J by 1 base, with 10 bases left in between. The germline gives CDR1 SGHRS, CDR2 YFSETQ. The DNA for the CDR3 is TGCGCCAGCAGCTTGGGCCAGACTAAGAACACTGAAGCTTTCTTT. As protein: CASSLGQTKNTEAFF.

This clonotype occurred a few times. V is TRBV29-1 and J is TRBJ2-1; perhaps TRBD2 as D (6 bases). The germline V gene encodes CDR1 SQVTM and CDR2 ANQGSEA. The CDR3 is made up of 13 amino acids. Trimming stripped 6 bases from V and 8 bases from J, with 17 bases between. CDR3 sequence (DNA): TGCAGCGTCCGCAGGCTGGGCGGGGATGAGCAGTTCTTC. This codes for CSVRRLGGDEQFF.

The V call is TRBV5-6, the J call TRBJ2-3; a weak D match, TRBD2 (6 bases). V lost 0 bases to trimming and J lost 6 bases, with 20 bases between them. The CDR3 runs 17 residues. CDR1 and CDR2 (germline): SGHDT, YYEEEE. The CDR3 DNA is TGTGCCAGCAGCTTGGCCTTTGAGGGGAAGGAGGGGGATACGCAGTATTTT. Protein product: CASSLAFEGKEGDTQYF.

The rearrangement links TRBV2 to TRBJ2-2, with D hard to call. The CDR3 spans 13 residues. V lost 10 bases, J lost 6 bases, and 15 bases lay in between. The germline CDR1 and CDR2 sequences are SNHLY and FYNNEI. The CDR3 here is CATSRDQSGELFF. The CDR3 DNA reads TGTGCCACCAGCAGAGACCAATCCGGGGAGCTGTTTTTT.

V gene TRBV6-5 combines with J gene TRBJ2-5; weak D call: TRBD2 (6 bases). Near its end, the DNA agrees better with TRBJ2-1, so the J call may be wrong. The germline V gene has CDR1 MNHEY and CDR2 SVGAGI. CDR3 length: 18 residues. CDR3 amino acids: CASSYSLVGAGKVNEQFF. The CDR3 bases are TGTGCCAGCAGTTACTCTCTGGTCGGTGCGGGAAAGGTCAATGAGCAGTTCTTC.

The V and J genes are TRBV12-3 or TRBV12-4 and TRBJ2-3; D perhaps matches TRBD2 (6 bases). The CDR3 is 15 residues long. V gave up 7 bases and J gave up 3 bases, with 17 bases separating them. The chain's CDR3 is CASIRSLAITDTQYF. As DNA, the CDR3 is TGTGCCAGCATCCGGTCACTAGCAATAACAGATACGCAGTATTTT.

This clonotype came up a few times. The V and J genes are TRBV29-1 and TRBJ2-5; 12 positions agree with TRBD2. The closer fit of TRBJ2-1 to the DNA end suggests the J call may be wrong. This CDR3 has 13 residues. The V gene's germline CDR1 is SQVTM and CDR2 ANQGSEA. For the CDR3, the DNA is TGCAGCGGAAGACTAGCGGGAGCGTATGAGCAGTTCTTC. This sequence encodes CSGRLAGAYEQFF.

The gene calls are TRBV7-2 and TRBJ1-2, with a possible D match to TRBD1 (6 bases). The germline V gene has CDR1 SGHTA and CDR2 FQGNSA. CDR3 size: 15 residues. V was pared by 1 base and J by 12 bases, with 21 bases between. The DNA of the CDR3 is TGTGCCAGCAGCTTAGACGCAGGGGCGACTATTGAGAACACCTTC. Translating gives CASSLDAGATIENTF.

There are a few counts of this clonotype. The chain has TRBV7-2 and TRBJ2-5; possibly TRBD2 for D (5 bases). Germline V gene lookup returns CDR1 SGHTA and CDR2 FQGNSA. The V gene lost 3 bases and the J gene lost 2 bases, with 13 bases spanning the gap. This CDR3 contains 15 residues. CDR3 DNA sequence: TGTGCCAGCAGCTTGAGCGGACCGGCACAAGAGACCCAGTACTTC. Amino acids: CASSLSGPAQETQYF.

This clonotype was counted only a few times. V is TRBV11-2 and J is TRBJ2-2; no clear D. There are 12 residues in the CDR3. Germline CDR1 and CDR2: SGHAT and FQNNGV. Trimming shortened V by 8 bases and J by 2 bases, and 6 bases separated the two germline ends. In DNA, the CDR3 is TGTGCCAGCGATCTTAACACCGGGGAGCTGTTTTTT. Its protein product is CASDLNTGELFF.

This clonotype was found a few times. The CDR3 protein is CASSPDSSSYNSPLHF. CDR3 DNA sequence: TGTGCCAGCAGTCCCGACAGCAGCTCCTATAATTCACCCCTCCACTTT. J is TRBJ1-6 and V is TRBV6-6, with a weak D call TRBD1 (5 bases). Germline V gives CDR1 MNHNY, CDR2 SVGAGI (reference sequence). The CDR3 is made up of 16 amino acids. The V end lost 5 bases, the J end lost 0 bases, and 11 bases lay between the germline ends.

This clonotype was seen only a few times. CDR3 coding DNA: TGCAGCGTTGACTACGCCACAGATACGCAGTATTTT. It is translated as CSVDYATDTQYF. The chain recombines TRBV29-1 with TRBJ2-3; the D is unclear. This CDR3 is 12 amino acids long. Germline CDR1 SQVTM, CDR2 ANQGSEA. V lost 3 bases and J 2 bases, leaving 6 bases between the germline ends.

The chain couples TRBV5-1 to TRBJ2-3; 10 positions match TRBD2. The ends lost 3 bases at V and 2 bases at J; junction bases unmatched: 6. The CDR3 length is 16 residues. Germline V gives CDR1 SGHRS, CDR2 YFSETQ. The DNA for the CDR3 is TGCGCCAGCAGCTCCGGGACTAGCGAATTCACAGATACGCAGTATTTT. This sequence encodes CASSSGTSEFTDTQYF.

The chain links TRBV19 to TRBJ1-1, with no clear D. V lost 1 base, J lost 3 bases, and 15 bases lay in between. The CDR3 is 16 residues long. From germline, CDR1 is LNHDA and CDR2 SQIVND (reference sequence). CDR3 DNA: TGTGCCAGTAGTATAGGGTTGTCTACGATGGACACTGAAGCTTTCTTT. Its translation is CASSIGLSTMDTEAFF.

CDR3 nucleotide sequence: TGTGCCAGCAGTGATACTAGGGTCGGCCCCGGGGAGCTGTTTTTT. It yields the protein CASSDTRVGPGELFF. The chain recombines TRBV25-1 with TRBJ2-2; perhaps TRBD2 as D (5 bases). V lost 3 bases, J lost 6 bases, and 14 bases lay in between. CDR1 is MGHDK, CDR2 SYGVNS, per germline. The CDR3 is 15 residues long.

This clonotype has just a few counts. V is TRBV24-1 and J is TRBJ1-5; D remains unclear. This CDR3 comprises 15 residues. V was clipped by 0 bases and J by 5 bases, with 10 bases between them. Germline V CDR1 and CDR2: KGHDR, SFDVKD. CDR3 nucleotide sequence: TGTGCCACCAGTGATTTGGAGCAGATATATCAGCCCCAGCATTTT. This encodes CATSDLEQIYQPQHF.

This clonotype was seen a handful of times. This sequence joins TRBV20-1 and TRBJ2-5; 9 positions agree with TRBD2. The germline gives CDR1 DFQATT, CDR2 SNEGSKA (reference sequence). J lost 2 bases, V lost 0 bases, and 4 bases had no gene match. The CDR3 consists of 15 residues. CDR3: CSARDRGLAQETQYF. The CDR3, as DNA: TGCAGTGCTAGAGATAGAGGACTAGCGCAAGAGACCCAGTACTTC.